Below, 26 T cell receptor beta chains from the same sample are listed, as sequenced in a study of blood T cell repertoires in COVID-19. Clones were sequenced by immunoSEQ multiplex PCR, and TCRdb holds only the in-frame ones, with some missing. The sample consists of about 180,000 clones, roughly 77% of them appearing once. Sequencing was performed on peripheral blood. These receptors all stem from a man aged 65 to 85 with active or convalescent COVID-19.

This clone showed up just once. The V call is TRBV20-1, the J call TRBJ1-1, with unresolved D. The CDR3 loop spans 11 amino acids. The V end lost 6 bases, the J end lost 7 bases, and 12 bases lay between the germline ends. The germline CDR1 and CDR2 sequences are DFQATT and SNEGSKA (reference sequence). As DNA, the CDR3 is TGCAGTGCCCCTATGGGAGATGAAGCTTTCTTT. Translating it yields CSAPMGDEAFF.

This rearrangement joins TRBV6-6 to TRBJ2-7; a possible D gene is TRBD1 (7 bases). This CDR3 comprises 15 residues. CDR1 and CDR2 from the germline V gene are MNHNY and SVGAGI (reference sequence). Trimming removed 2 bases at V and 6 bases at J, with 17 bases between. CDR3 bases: TGTGCCAGCAGTTACGGAGGGGGCGCTTCCCCCGAGCAGTACTTC. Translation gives CASSYGGGASPEQYF.

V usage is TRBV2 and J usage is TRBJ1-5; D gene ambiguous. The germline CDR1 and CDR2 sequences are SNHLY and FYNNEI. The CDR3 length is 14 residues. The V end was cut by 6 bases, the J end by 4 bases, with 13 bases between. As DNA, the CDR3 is TGTGCCAGCAGCAGTGGACTGCTGAATCAGCCCCAGCATTTT. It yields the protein CASSSGLLNQPQHF.

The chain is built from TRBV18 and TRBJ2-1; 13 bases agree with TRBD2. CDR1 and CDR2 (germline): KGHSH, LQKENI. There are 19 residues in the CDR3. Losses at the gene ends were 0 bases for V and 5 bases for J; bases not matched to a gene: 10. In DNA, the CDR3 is TGTGCCAGCTCACCACCGAATTTTGGGACTAGCGGGATTAACAATGAGCAGTTCTTC. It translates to CASSPPNFGTSGINNEQFF.

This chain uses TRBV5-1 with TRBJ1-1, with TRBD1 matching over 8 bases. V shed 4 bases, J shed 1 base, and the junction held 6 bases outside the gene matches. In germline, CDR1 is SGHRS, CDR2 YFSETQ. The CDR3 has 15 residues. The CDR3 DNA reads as TGCGCCAGCAGCCCCGATGGACAGGGGAACACTGAAGCTTTCTTT. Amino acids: CASSPDGQGNTEAFF.

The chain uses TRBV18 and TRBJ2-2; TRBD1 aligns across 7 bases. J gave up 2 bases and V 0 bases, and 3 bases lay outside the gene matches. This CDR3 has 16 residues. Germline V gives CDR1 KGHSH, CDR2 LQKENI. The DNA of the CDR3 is TGTGCCAGCTCACCACCCGGGACAGCTAACACCGGGGAGCTGTTTTTT. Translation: CASSPPGTANTGELFF.

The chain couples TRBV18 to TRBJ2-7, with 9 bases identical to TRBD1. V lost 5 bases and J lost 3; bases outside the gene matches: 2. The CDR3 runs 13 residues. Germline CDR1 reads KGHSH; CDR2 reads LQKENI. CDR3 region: CASSVTGGYEQYF. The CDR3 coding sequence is TGTGCCAGCTCAGTGACAGGGGGCTACGAGCAGTACTTC.

The CDR3 DNA follows: TGTGCCAGCAGCGTCGACAGGCGATCTAACTATGGCTACACCTTC. Its protein product is CASSVDRRSNYGYTF. The V call is TRBV9, the J call TRBJ1-2; D is perhaps TRBD1 (6 bases). CDR3 length: 15 amino acids. V lost 2 bases and J 0 bases, leaving 11 bases between the germline ends. The germline V gene encodes CDR1 SGDLS and CDR2 YYNGEE.

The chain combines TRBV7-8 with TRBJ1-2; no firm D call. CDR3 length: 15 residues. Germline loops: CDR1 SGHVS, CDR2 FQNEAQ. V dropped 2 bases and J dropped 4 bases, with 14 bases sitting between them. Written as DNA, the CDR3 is TGTGCCAGCAGCTTAACCAATGCGGAGACCTATGGCTACACCTTC. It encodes CASSLTNAETYGYTF.

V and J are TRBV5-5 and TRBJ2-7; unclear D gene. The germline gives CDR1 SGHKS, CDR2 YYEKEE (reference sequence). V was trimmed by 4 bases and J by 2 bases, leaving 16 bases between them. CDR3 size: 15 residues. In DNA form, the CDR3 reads TGTGCCAGCAGCCCCCAGTCCAGCGAACCCTACGAGCAGTACTTC. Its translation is CASSPQSSEPYEQYF.

CDR3 loop: CASSYDRGREQYF. The CDR3 bases are TGTGCCAGCAGTTACGACAGGGGGCGCGAGCAGTACTTC. The chain links TRBV6-2 or TRBV6-3 to TRBJ2-7; 10 bases align to TRBD1. The CDR3 length is 13 residues. Germline V gives CDR1 MNHEY, CDR2 SVGEGT. Unmatched junction bases numbered 1, after V lost 2 bases and J lost 6 bases.

CDR3 loop: CASGLFGGVTEAFF. In nucleotides, the CDR3 is TGTGCTAGTGGCCTTTTTGGGGGGGTTACTGAAGCTTTCTTT. This sequence joins TRBV12-5 and TRBJ1-1; D is possibly TRBD1 (5 bases). The CDR3 has 14 residues. V was clipped by 6 bases and J by 5 bases, with 16 bases between them. Germline lookup yields CDR1 LGHNT and CDR2 FRNRAP.

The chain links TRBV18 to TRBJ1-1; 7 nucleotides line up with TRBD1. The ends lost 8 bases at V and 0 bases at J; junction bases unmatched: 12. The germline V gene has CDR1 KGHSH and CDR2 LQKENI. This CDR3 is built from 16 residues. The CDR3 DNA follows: TGTGCCAGCGCCCGACAGGGAATTGGGATGAACACTGAAGCTTTCTTT. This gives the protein CASARQGIGMNTEAFF. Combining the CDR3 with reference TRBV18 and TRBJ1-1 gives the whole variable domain NAGVMQNPRHLVRRRGQEARLRCSPMKGHSHVYWYRQLPEEGLKFMVYLQKENIIDESGMPKERFSAEFPKEGPSILRIQQVVRGDSAAYFCASARQGIGMNTEAFFGQGTRLTVV.

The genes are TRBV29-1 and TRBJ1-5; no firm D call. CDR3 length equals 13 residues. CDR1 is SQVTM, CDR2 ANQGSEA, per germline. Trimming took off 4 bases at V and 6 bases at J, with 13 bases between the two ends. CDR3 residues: CSVVVENGQPQHF. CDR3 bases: TGCAGCGTTGTCGTCGAAAACGGTCAGCCCCAGCATTTT.

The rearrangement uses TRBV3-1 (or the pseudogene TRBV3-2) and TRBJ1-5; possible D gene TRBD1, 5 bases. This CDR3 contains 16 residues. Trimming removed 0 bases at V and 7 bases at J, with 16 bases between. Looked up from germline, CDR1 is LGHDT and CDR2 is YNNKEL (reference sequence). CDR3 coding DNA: TGTGCCAGCAGCCAAGATGTTGGCAGGGTCGGGCAGCCCCAGCATTTT. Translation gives CASSQDVGRVGQPQHF.

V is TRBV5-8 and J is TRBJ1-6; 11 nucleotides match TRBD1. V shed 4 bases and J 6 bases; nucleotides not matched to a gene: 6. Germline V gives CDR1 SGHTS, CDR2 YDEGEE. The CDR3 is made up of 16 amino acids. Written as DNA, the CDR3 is TGTGCCAGCAGCCCCCCGGGGACAGGGGGTAATTCACCCCTCCACTTT. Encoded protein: CASSPPGTGGNSPLHF.

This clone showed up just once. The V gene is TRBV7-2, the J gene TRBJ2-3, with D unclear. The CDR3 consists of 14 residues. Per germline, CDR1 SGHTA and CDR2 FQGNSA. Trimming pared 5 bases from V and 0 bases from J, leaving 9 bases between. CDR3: CASSPDTSTDTQYF. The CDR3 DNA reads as TGTGCCAGCAGCCCCGACACCAGCACAGATACGCAGTATTTT. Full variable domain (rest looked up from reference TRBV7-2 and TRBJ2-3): GAGVSQSPSNKVTEKGKDVELRCDPISGHTALYWYRQSLGQGLEFLIYFQGNSAPDKSGLPSDRFSAERTGGSVSTLTIQRTQQEDSAVYLCASSPDTSTDTQYFGPGTRLTVL.

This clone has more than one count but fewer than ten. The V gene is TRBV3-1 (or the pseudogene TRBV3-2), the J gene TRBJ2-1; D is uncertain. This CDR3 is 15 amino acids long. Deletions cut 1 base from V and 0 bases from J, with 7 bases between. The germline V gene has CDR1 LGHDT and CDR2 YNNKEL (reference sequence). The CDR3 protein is CASSQGASSYNEQFF. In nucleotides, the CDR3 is TGTGCCAGCAGCCAAGGCGCGAGCTCCTACAATGAGCAGTTCTTC.

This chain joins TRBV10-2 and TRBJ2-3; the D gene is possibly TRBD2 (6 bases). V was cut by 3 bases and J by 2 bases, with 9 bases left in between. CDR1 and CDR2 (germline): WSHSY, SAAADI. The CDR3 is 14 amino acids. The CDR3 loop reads CASSERRDTDTQYF. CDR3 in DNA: TGCGCCAGCAGTGAAAGGCGGGACACAGATACGCAGTATTTT.

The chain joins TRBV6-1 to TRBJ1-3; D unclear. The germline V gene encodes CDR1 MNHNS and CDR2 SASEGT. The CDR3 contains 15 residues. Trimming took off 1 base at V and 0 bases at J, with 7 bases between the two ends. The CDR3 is CASSEGPISGNTIYF. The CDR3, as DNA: TGTGCCAGCAGTGAAGGGCCGATCTCTGGAAACACCATATATTTT.

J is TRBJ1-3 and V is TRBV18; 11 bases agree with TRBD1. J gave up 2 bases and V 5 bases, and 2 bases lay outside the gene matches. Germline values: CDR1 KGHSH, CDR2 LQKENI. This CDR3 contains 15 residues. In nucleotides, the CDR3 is TGTGCCAGCTCAGGACAGGGGGCTACTGGAAACACCATATATTTT. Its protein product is CASSGQGATGNTIYF. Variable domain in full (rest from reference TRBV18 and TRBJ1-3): NAGVMQNPRHLVRRRGQEARLRCSPMKGHSHVYWYRQLPEEGLKFMVYLQKENIIDESGMPKERFSAEFPKEGPSILRIQQVVRGDSAAYFCASSGQGATGNTIYFGEGSWLTVV.

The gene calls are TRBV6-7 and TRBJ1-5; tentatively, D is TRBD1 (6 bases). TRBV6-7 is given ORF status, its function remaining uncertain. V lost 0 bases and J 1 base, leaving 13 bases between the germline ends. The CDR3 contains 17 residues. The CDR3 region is CASSYSHTGSSNQPQHF. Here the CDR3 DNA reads TGTGCCAGCAGTTACTCCCACACAGGGAGCAGCAATCAGCCCCAGCATTTT.

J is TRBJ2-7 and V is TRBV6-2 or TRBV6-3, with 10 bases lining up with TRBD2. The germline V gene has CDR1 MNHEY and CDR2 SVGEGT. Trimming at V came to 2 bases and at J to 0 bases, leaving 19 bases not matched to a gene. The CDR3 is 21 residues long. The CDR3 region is CASSYRRPGGASGGDSYEQYF. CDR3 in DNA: TGTGCCAGCAGTTACCGTCGACCCGGCGGTGCTAGCGGGGGCGACTCCTACGAGCAGTACTTC.

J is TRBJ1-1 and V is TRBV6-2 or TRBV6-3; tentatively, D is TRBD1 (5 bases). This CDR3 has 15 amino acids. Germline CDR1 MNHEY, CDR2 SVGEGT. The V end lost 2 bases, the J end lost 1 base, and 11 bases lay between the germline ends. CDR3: CASSYRDSQNTEAFF. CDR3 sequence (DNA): TGTGCCAGCAGTTACCGAGACAGCCAGAACACTGAAGCTTTCTTT.

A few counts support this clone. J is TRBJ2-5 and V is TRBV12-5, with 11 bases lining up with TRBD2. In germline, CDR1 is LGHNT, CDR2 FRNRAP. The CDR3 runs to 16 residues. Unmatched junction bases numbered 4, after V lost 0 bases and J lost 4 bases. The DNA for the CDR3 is TGTGCTAGTGGTTTGGTACTAGCGGGAGCCCCAGAGACCCAGTACTTC. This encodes CASGLVLAGAPETQYF.

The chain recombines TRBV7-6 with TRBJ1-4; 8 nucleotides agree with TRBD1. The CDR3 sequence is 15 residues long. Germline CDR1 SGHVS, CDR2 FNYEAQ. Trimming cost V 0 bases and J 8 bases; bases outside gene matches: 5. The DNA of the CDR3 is TGTGCCAGCAGCTTAGCGCAGGGGGCCGGGGAAAAACTGTTTTTT. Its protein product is CASSLAQGAGEKLFF.